This T cell receptor (beta chain) came from a study of blood T cell repertoires in COVID-19. This CDR3 contains 15 residues. The ends lost 3 bases at V and 5 bases at J; junction bases unmatched: 6. In germline, CDR1 is SGHDT, CDR2 YYEEEE. As originally analysed: Amplification of reference gene primers provided the estimated nucleated cell counts. Libraries were prepared by immunoSEQ multiplex PCR; TCRdb keeps only in-frame clonotypes and omits some of them. That table is the source of V, J and clone size, and D and trimming were worked out from the DNA. The sample consists of about 250,000 clones, around 89% of them appearing once.

V gene TRBV5-6 combines with J gene TRBJ2-1, with TRBD1 identical over 9 bases. The receptor comes from a woman under 40 with COVID-19, enrolled during active disease. Sequenced sample: peripheral blood. The CDR3 is CASSSPGQGDNEQFF. The CDR3 nucleotides read TGTGCCAGCAGCTCTCCGGGACAGGGAGACAATGAGCAGTTCTTC.